This T cell receptor (beta chain) was sequenced during a study of T cells in Graves' hyperthyroidism and ophthalmopathy. General study points: Ophthalmopathy and stable hyperthyroidism were separated by a 13 V-J model.

Comment on this clonotype: What it binds is unknown.

V was shortened by 5 bases and J by 4 bases, with 18 bases between the two germline ends. Per the germline V gene, CDR1 is SGHVS and CDR2 is FQNEAQ. This CDR3 contains 16 residues. RNA transcripts gave rise to amplified TCR beta CDR3 regions. HTBI primers were employed in a first-round RT-PCR of the TCR CDR3. TCRdb used MiXCR to reprocess the multiplex PCR reads, holding one entry per CDR3 protein. The table shows more than 500,000 distinct CDR3 sequences, with 40% to 55% occurring only once. This receptor was obtained from an adult woman with Graves' disease, either hyperthyroidism or ophthalmopathy (not recorded which). The chain employs TRBV7-8 and TRBJ1-3; no clear D gene. The specimen sequenced was peripheral blood or thyroid tissue (not recorded which). CDR3 loop: CASSTRVVTEGNTIYF. In DNA form, the CDR3 reads TGTGCCAGCAGCACTAGGGTGGTGACGGAGGGAAACACCATATATTTT.